One and the same sample provided the 28 T cell receptor beta chains below, sequenced in a study of T-cell memory formation after mild COVID-19. TCRdb re-called the 5' RACE reads through MiXCR, storing one row per CDR3 protein. The repertoire holds about 430,000 distinct CDR3 sequences, with roughly 18% as singletons. Sequencing was done on a sample of PBMCs or a T cell subset sorted from them (not recorded which). These receptors were taken from a man in his late teens or twenties who had mild COVID-19 (a few samples of this study predate the infection). Cell type and time point are not known.

This clonotype occurred a few times. This sequence joins TRBV7-2 and TRBJ1-2, with 7 bases matching TRBD1. The V segment lost 5 bases and the J segment 5 bases; nucleotides outside the gene matches: 14. In germline, CDR1 is SGHTA, CDR2 FQGNSA. CDR3 size: 16 residues. In DNA, the CDR3 is TGTGCCAGCAGCCCTCACTACAGGGGAGGGCCGTATGGCTACACCTTC. This gives the protein CASSPHYRGGPYGYTF.

The chain couples TRBV4-3 to TRBJ2-4; 8 bases are a match to TRBD1. This CDR3 contains 16 residues. CDR1 and CDR2 (germline): LGHNA, YSLEER. J gave up 1 base and V 3 bases, and 5 bases lay outside the gene matches. As DNA, the CDR3 is TGCGCCAGCAGCCAGGCGGGACAGGTTGCCAAAAACATTCAGTACTTC. Translated: CASSQAGQVAKNIQYF.

This clonotype has only a few counts. The chain has TRBV7-2 and TRBJ2-5; D unresolved. Per the germline V gene, CDR1 is SGHTA and CDR2 is FQGNSA. This CDR3 has 12 residues. Trimming pared 4 bases from V and 5 bases from J, leaving 8 bases between. The CDR3 loop reads CASSYIGETQYF. In DNA form, the CDR3 reads TGTGCCAGCAGCTACATAGGGGAGACCCAGTACTTC.

This clonotype was counted between two and nine times. The rearrangement joins TRBV7-2 to TRBJ1-1; D not certain. CDR3 length: 14 amino acids. Trimming removed 6 bases from V and 0 bases from J, with 11 bases in between. Germline V lookup: CDR1 SGHTA, CDR2 FQGNSA. The CDR3 reads CASRPGRMNTEAFF. In DNA, the CDR3 is TGTGCCAGCAGACCTGGAAGGATGAACACTGAAGCTTTCTTT.

This clonotype was recorded many times. As DNA, the CDR3 is TGTGCCAGCAGTTACAGGGACGGCGGAGATACGCAGTATTTT. Translated: CASSYRDGGDTQYF. The chain couples TRBV6-5 to TRBJ2-3; TRBD1 or TRBD2 may be the D gene (5 bases each). Per the germline V gene, CDR1 is MNHEY and CDR2 is SVGAGI. The V and J ends lost 2 bases and 5 bases respectively, with 11 bases between them. The CDR3 sequence is 14 residues long.

This clonotype was seen a handful of times. The V call is TRBV18, the J call TRBJ2-7, with 7 bases fitting TRBD1. The trim removed 3 bases at V and 5 bases at J, leaving 1 base unmatched. CDR1 and CDR2 from the germline V gene are KGHSH and LQKENI. This CDR3 is built from 12 residues. In DNA, the CDR3 is TGTGCCAGCTCACCTACAGGGGACGAGCAGTACGTC. This codes for CASSPTGDEQYV.

This clonotype occurred a few times. This chain uses TRBV20-1 with TRBJ1-5, with unresolved D. The ends were cut back, 3 bases at V and 7 bases at J, with 13 bases in the middle. CDR3 length: 13 residues. Germline values: CDR1 DFQATT, CDR2 SNEGSKA (reference sequence). CDR3 protein: CSARGHRGQPQHF. The DNA of the CDR3 is TGCAGTGCTAGGGGTCACAGAGGCCAGCCCCAGCATTTT.

This clonotype was picked up a small number of times. The chain carries TRBV5-1 and TRBJ2-7; 10 bases fit TRBD1. This CDR3 has 14 residues. The germline CDR1 and CDR2 sequences are SGHRS and YFSETQ. The V gene end was trimmed by 4 bases and the J gene end by 5 bases; junction bases not matched to a gene: 6. The CDR3 loop is CASSKDRGDDEQYF. Written as DNA, the CDR3 is TGCGCCAGCAGCAAGGACAGGGGGGACGACGAGCAGTACTTC.

This clonotype has a handful of counts. The rearrangement links TRBV7-9 to TRBJ2-5; D ambiguous. Trimming left V 2 bases short and J 4 bases short, with 8 bases between. CDR3 length: 13 residues. Germline V CDR1 and CDR2: SEHNR, FQNEAQ (reference sequence). The DNA of the CDR3 is TGTGCCAGCAGCTTATGGATGGGAGAGACCCAGTACTTC. It is translated as CASSLWMGETQYF.

The chain is built from TRBV4-2 and TRBJ1-2; D gene ambiguous. V dropped 1 base and J dropped 8 bases, with 14 bases sitting between them. Germline V gene data show CDR1 as LGHNA and CDR2 as YNFKEQ. The CDR3 is 14 residues long. The CDR3 sequence is CASSQGGASGGYTF. The CDR3 bases are TGTGCCAGCAGCCAAGGAGGAGCCTCGGGGGGCTACACCTTC.

This clonotype has a handful of counts. The chain joins TRBV6-5 to TRBJ1-4; D may be TRBD1 (5 bases). This CDR3 has 16 amino acids. Germline CDR1 and CDR2: MNHEY and SVGAGI. The germline V and J ends were trimmed by 4 bases and 3 bases, with 15 bases remaining between them. The CDR3 region has the DNA TGTGCCAGCAGTTTCAGGGCGGGAAGTCCTAATGAAAAACTGTTTTTT. Protein sequence: CASSFRAGSPNEKLFF.

This clonotype was seen only once. The chain links TRBV6-5 to TRBJ1-5; D is undetermined. Looked up from germline, CDR1 is MNHEY and CDR2 is SVGAGI. The CDR3 spans 14 residues. Deletions cut 6 bases from V and 2 bases from J, with 11 bases between. CDR3 sequence: CASRVRRGNQPQHF. Here the CDR3 DNA reads TGTGCCAGCAGGGTGCGGAGGGGCAATCAGCCCCAGCATTTT.

This chain links TRBV19 with TRBJ1-2; 7 nucleotides agree with TRBD1. The CDR3 loop spans 15 amino acids. Germline CDR1 is LNHDA and CDR2 is SQIVND (reference sequence). Germline trimming cut 4 bases from V and 4 bases from J; bases unmatched to any gene: 9. The CDR3 protein is CASSTLRGRGYGYTF. CDR3 nucleotides: TGTGCCAGTAGTACCCTTAGGGGGCGAGGCTATGGCTACACCTTC.

This clonotype was counted only a few times. The chain has TRBV19 and TRBJ2-3; no reliable D call. The CDR3 covers 13 residues. V lost 5 bases to trimming and J lost 6 bases, with 12 bases between them. Germline V lookup: CDR1 LNHDA, CDR2 SQIVND (reference sequence). The CDR3 sequence: CASSAALEDTQYF. In nucleotides, the CDR3 is TGTGCCAGTAGTGCCGCCCTCGAGGATACGCAGTATTTT.

This clonotype turned up a few times. The chain recombines TRBV5-1 with TRBJ2-5; 7 bases fit TRBD1. The germline gives CDR1 SGHRS, CDR2 YFSETQ. The CDR3 contains 14 residues. The trim removed 1 base at V and 5 bases at J, leaving 5 bases unmatched. The DNA for the CDR3 is TGCGCCAGCAGCTTGAGAGGACAGGCTGAGACCCAGTACTTC. Encoded protein: CASSLRGQAETQYF.

This clonotype was seen a handful of times. The rearrangement uses TRBV7-2 and TRBJ2-1; 10 bases fit TRBD2. Looked up from germline, CDR1 is SGHTA and CDR2 is FQGNSA. V gave up 9 bases and J gave up 0 bases; unmatched junction bases: 2. The CDR3 spans 14 residues. This CDR3 is CASKRGGSYNEQFF. The CDR3 DNA reads as TGTGCCAGTAAGCGGGGGGGCTCCTACAATGAGCAGTTCTTC.

The chain's CDR3 is CASSQWAGTHYGYTF. DNA for the CDR3: TGTGCCAGCAGCCAATGGGCAGGGACCCACTATGGCTACACCTTC. V gene TRBV3-1 combines with J gene TRBJ1-2; D may be TRBD1 (5 bases). The germline V and J ends were trimmed by 2 bases and 3 bases, with 13 bases remaining between them. This CDR3 has 15 amino acids. Germline CDR1 is LGHDT and CDR2 is YNNKEL (reference sequence).

This chain uses TRBV11-2 with TRBJ2-1, with D unresolved. The germline V gene has CDR1 SGHAT and CDR2 FQNNGV. This CDR3 spans 16 amino acids. The V gene lost 1 base and the J gene lost 8 bases, with 18 bases spanning the gap. The DNA for the CDR3 is TGTGCCAGCAGCTTAGGGGCCCGAGGTATAGTAGATGAGCAGTTCTTC. Residues: CASSLGARGIVDEQFF.

The J gene is TRBJ1-2, the V gene TRBV18; maybe TRBD1 (6 bases). Germline-derived CDR1 and CDR2 are KGHSH and LQKENI. The CDR3 is 18 residues long. The V end lost 4 bases, the J end lost 4 bases, and 25 bases lay between the germline ends. CDR3 bases: TGTGCCAGCTCACTATCTCTCGTGGTGGGGGCTGAAACCTATGGCTACACCTTC. Translating it yields CASSLSLVVGAETYGYTF.

Only a few counts were recorded for this clonotype. V is TRBV24-1 and J is TRBJ2-1; D unresolved. Germline V gene sequence: CDR1 KGHDR, CDR2 SFDVKD. V lost 7 bases and J 7 bases, leaving 10 bases between the germline ends. The CDR3 contains 12 residues. The CDR3 sequence is CATSPDWNEQFF. CDR3 coding DNA: TGTGCCACCAGCCCTGATTGGAATGAGCAGTTCTTC.

The chain has TRBV5-1 and TRBJ1-1; D not certain. CDR3 length: 15 residues. Per germline, CDR1 SGHRS and CDR2 YFSETQ. V was trimmed by 3 bases and J by 1 base, leaving 13 bases between them. Here the CDR3 DNA reads TGCGCCAGCAGCTCGGCTCTAGGGCCGAACACTGAAGCTTTCTTT. Encoded protein: CASSSALGPNTEAFF.

The chain employs TRBV4-3 and TRBJ2-7, with TRBD1 matching 11 bases. Germline loops: CDR1 LGHNA, CDR2 YSLEER. After removal of 0 bases from V and 6 bases from J, the junction contained 7 bases not matched to a gene. The CDR3 covers 16 residues. CDR3 bases: TGCGCCAGCAGCCAAGACCCCGGGACAGGGGGGCTCGAGCAGTACTTC. Amino acid sequence: CASSQDPGTGGLEQYF.

The V and J genes are TRBV18 and TRBJ2-7, with D possibly TRBD1 on 6 matching bases. The germline gives CDR1 KGHSH, CDR2 LQKENI. V was clipped by 3 bases and J by 3 bases, with 9 bases between them. This CDR3 region has 13 residues. The CDR3 protein is CASSPSGDYEQYV. The DNA for the CDR3 is TGTGCCAGCTCACCGTCAGGGGACTACGAGCAGTACGTC.

The chain uses TRBV7-9 and TRBJ2-2, with D tentatively TRBD2 (6 bases). The ends were cut back, 2 bases at V and 5 bases at J, with 12 bases in the middle. Germline values: CDR1 SEHNR, CDR2 FQNEAQ (reference sequence). The CDR3 has 15 amino acids. CDR3 sequence reads: CASSLLSGETGELFF. Here the CDR3 DNA reads TGTGCCAGCAGCTTACTATCGGGGGAGACCGGGGAGCTGTTTTTT.

This rearrangement joins TRBV4-1 to TRBJ1-1; possible D gene TRBD1, 6 bases. V shed 1 base and J shed 0 bases, with 12 bases lying between them. The germline gives CDR1 MGHRA, CDR2 YSYEKL. The CDR3 has 16 residues. The CDR3 loop reads CASSQGEGDMNTEAFF. The CDR3 DNA is TGCGCCAGCAGCCAAGGCGAGGGGGACATGAACACTGAAGCTTTCTTT.

This clonotype came up many times. The rearrangement uses TRBV3-1 and TRBJ1-2; TRBD1 aligns across 8 bases. Germline V CDR1 and CDR2: LGHDT, YNNKEL (reference sequence). The CDR3 runs to 14 residues. Losses at the gene ends were 4 bases for V and 8 bases for J; bases not matched to a gene: 9. The CDR3 DNA sequence: TGTGCCAGCAGCCTTAATTTCGCAGGGGGCGGCTACACCTTC. Translated, it gives CASSLNFAGGGYTF.

This clonotype has at least ten counts. This chain uses TRBV7-9 with TRBJ1-4; no clear D gene. V lost 8 bases and J 7 bases, leaving 17 bases between the germline ends. This CDR3 contains 14 residues. Germline CDR1 SEHNR, CDR2 FQNEAQ (reference sequence). The chain's CDR3 is CASAKWEEREKLFF. CDR3 DNA sequence: TGTGCCAGCGCGAAATGGGAGGAGCGTGAAAAACTGTTTTTT. Full variable domain (missing parts from reference TRBV7-9 and TRBJ1-4): DTGVSQNPRHKITKRGQNVTFRCDPISEHNRLYWYRQTLGQGPEFLTYFQNEAQLEKSRLLSDRFSAERPKGSFSTLEIQRTEQGDSAMYLCASAKWEEREKLFFGSGTQLSVL.

The V gene is TRBV6-2 or TRBV6-3, the J gene TRBJ2-3; 7 bases map to TRBD2. This CDR3 spans 16 amino acids. V was pared by 3 bases and J by 2 bases, with 8 bases of the junction left unmatched. The V gene's germline CDR1 is MNHEY and CDR2 SVGEGT. The CDR3 DNA follows: TGTGCCAGCAGTTATGGGGCTAGCGGTGACACAGATACGCAGTATTTT. Translating gives CASSYGASGDTDTQYF.